The 14 T cell receptor beta chains below were found in one sample sequenced in a study of OX40 agonist ivuxolimab in advanced cancers. The assay was immunoSEQ multiplex PCR, and TCRdb's table has in-frame clones only and misses some. The sample contains 55,000 to 75,000 clones, around four fifths of which appear only once. Sequencing used CD4+ or CD8+ T cells sorted from blood, obtained in a trial of the OX40 agonist ivuxolimab. Source of these receptors: an adult with an advanced solid tumor such as melanoma, head and neck, liver or kidney cancer.

This clone turned up a few times. The rearrangement uses TRBV7-9 and TRBJ1-2, with D possibly TRBD1 on 6 matching bases. Germline CDR1 SEHNR, CDR2 FQNEAQ (reference sequence). Trimming cost V 1 base and J 3 bases, with 9 bases left between them. The CDR3 has 14 residues. CDR3 nucleotide sequence: TGTGCCAGCAGCTTAGTAGGGGGGCACTATGGCTACACCTTC. As protein: CASSLVGGHYGYTF.

The chain has TRBV7-8 and TRBJ1-5, with TRBD1 as a possible D gene (6 bases). V was clipped by 1 base and J by 4 bases, with 11 bases between them. From germline, CDR1 is SGHVS and CDR2 FQNEAQ. This CDR3 has 15 residues. This chain's CDR3 is CASSLVAGENQPQHF. CDR3 DNA: TGTGCCAGCAGCTTAGTGGCAGGGGAGAATCAGCCCCAGCATTTT.

The CDR3 coding sequence is TGCAGCGTTGAAGTAGCGGGGAACACAGATACGCAGTATTTT. Protein sequence: CSVEVAGNTDTQYF. V gene TRBV29-1 combines with J gene TRBJ2-3, with TRBD2 matching 8 bases. Germline V CDR1 and CDR2: SQVTM, ANQGSEA. CDR3 size: 14 residues. The junction had 2 bases not matched to a gene; V was cut back by 1 base and J by 2 bases.

The V and J genes are TRBV27 and TRBJ1-6; D is possibly TRBD1 (5 bases). V was pared by 4 bases and J by 8 bases, with 12 bases between. The CDR3 spans 14 residues. The germline gives CDR1 MNHEY, CDR2 SMNVEV (reference sequence). CDR3 nucleotide sequence: TGTGCCAGCAGTTGGGGGATGGGTTATTCACCCCTCCACTTT. Residues: CASSWGMGYSPLHF.

This clone appeared once. The V and J genes are TRBV5-4 and TRBJ2-5; a weak D match, TRBD2 (6 bases). Germline assignment: CDR1 SGHNT and CDR2 YYREEE (reference sequence). V gave up 2 bases and J gave up 6 bases, with 17 bases separating them. The CDR3 is 15 amino acids. The CDR3: CASSFPGSGGKTQYF. The CDR3 DNA reads TGTGCCAGCAGCTTCCCCGGGAGCGGCGGGAAGACCCAGTACTTC.

The chain couples TRBV2 to TRBJ2-7; no firm D call. This CDR3 spans 12 amino acids. V dropped 6 bases and J dropped 6 bases, with 12 bases sitting between them. The V gene's germline CDR1 is SNHLY and CDR2 FYNNEI. CDR3 coding DNA: TGTGCCAGCAGCGAGACACGGCCCGAGCAGTACTTC. Its translation: CASSETRPEQYF.

The chain joins TRBV27 to TRBJ1-4; possible D gene TRBD1, 5 bases. Germline loops: CDR1 MNHEY, CDR2 SMNVEV (reference sequence). V lost 1 base and J 6 bases, leaving 21 bases between the germline ends. This CDR3 is 18 amino acids long. This chain's CDR3 is CASSLYPPQSLGDEKLFF. The DNA for the CDR3 is TGTGCCAGCAGTTTATACCCCCCCCAGTCGTTGGGGGATGAAAAACTGTTTTTT.

The rearrangement uses TRBV7-9 and TRBJ2-5, with a tentative D call TRBD2 (5 bases). The J call may be in error: the DNA end matches TRBJ2-7 better. The CDR3 length is 17 residues. Germline V gene data show CDR1 as SEHNR and CDR2 as FQNEAQ (reference sequence). The CDR3 DNA is TGTGCCAGCAGCTTTGGCCCCACGGGGTTCGAAGCCTACGAGCAGTACTTC. Translated: CASSFGPTGFEAYEQYF.

This clone was seen just once. The V and J genes are TRBV9 and TRBJ2-3; no firm D call. Trimming pared 2 bases from V and 3 bases from J, leaving 7 bases between. CDR3 size: 13 residues. The V gene's germline CDR1 is SGDLS and CDR2 YYNGEE. CDR3 sequence: CASSVLQTDTQYF. The DNA for the CDR3 is TGTGCCAGCAGCGTCCTACAAACAGATACGCAGTATTTT.

V is TRBV7-2 and J is TRBJ2-2; 7 bases are a match to TRBD2. The V gene's germline CDR1 is SGHTA and CDR2 FQGNSA. The junction had 1 base not matched to a gene; V was cut back by 2 bases and J by 1 base. This CDR3 contains 15 residues. The CDR3 spells CASSLKRGNTGELFF. The CDR3 DNA follows: TGTGCCAGCAGCTTAAAGCGGGGGAACACCGGGGAGCTGTTTTTT.

In nucleotides, the CDR3 is TGTGCCAGCAGGCCTACCGACAGGGCCGAGACCGGGGAGCTGTTTTTT. It specifies CASRPTDRAETGELFF. The V gene is TRBV11-3, the J gene TRBJ2-2, with 7 bases lining up with TRBD1. V lost 6 bases, J lost 5 bases, and 12 bases stayed unmatched. Germline CDR1 reads SGHNT; CDR2 reads YENEEA. This CDR3 comprises 16 residues. Based on the CDR3 plus reference TRBV11-3 and TRBJ2-2, the full variable domain is EAGVVQSPRYKIIEKKQPVAFWCNPISGHNTLYWYLQNLGQGPELLIRYENEEAVDDSQLPKDRFSAERLKGVDSTLKIQPAELGDSAVYLCASRPTDRAETGELFFGEGSRLTVL.

CDR3 nucleotide sequence: TGCGCCAGCAGCCAAGATCGTCTAGCGGATTACTACAATGAGCAGTTCTTC. It encodes CASSQDRLADYYNEQFF. The V and J genes are TRBV4-1 and TRBJ2-1; 7 nucleotides match TRBD2. After removal of 0 bases from V and 3 bases from J, the junction contained 8 bases not matched to a gene. This CDR3 is built from 17 residues. Per the germline V gene, CDR1 is MGHRA and CDR2 is YSYEKL.

The gene calls are TRBV2 and TRBJ1-5; D is perhaps TRBD1 (6 bases). There are 15 residues in the CDR3. V was pared by 7 bases and J by 6 bases, with 19 bases between. Per the germline V gene, CDR1 is SNHLY and CDR2 is FYNNEI. DNA of the CDR3: TGTGCCAGCACCCGAGGGCAGGGAGGGGGTCAGCCCCAGCATTTT. It specifies CASTRGQGGGQPQHF.

This clone appeared once. J is TRBJ2-1 and V is TRBV4-3; D perhaps matches TRBD2 (5 bases). Per the germline V gene, CDR1 is LGHNA and CDR2 is YSLEER. This CDR3 is built from 14 residues. V gave up 0 bases and J gave up 4 bases, with 7 bases separating them. The CDR3 is CASSQDIAYNEQFF. The CDR3 DNA reads TGCGCCAGCAGCCAAGATATAGCGTACAATGAGCAGTTCTTC.